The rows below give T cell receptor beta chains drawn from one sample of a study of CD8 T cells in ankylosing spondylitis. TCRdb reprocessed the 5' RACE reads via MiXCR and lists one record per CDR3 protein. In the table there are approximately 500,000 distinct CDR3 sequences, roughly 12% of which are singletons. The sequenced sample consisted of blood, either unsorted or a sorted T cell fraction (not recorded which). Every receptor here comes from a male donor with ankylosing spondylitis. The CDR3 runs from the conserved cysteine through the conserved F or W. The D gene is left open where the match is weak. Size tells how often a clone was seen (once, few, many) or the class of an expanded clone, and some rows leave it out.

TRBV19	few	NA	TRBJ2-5	CASSPGLLKARETQYF	TGTGCCAGTAGTCCGGGACTCCTAAAGGCGCGCGAGACCCAGTACTTC
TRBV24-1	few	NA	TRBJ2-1	CATSDYEGANNEQFF	TGTGCCACCAGTGATTATGAGGGAGCCAACAATGAGCAGTTCTTC
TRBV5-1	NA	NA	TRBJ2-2	CASSDPTGSNTGELFF	TGCGCCAGCAGCGACCCGACAGGATCGAACACCGGGGAGCTGTTTTTT
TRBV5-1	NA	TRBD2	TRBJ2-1	CASSMTSGRTPFF	TGCGCCAGCAGCATGACTAGCGGGAGAACCCCGTTCTTC
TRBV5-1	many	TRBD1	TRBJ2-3	CASSIGQGTYSSTDTQYF	TGCGCCAGCAGCATCGGACAGGGGACCTACTCTAGCACAGATACGCAGTATTTT
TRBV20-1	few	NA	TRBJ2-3	CSASASSVSTDTQYF	TGCAGTGCTAGTGCCTCCAGCGTTTCCACAGATACGCAGTATTTT
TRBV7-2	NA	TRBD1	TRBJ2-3	CASSLVPTGADTQYF	TGTGCCAGCAGCTTAGTTCCCACAGGGGCAGATACGCAGTATTTT
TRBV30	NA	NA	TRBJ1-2	CAWGVQPYGYTF	TGTGCCTGGGGGGTGCAACCCTATGGCTACACCTTC
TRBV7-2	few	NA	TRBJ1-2	CASSLQTESYGYTF	TGTGCCAGCAGCTTACAGACAGAAAGCTATGGCTACACCTTC
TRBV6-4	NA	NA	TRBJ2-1	CASSENPRGYNEQFF	TGTGCCAGCAGTGAGAACCCCAGGGGTTACAATGAGCAGTTCTTC
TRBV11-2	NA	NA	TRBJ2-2	CASSLEGVGTGELFF	TGTGCCAGCAGCTTAGAAGGGGTTGGCACCGGGGAGCTGTTTTTT
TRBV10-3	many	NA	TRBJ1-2	CAISPLGQGRLSYGYTF	TGTGCCATCAGTCCTCTCGGGCAGGGTCGGCTTAGCTATGGCTACACCTTC
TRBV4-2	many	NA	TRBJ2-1	CASSQAVRNEQFF	TGTGCCAGCAGCCAAGCGGTCCGGAATGAGCAGTTCTTC
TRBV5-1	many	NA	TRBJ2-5	CASSLEGFQETQYF	TGCGCCAGCAGCTTGGAAGGATTCCAAGAGACCCAGTACTTC
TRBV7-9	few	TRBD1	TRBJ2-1	CASSDRGTGGLFF	TGTGCCAGCAGCGACAGGGGGACAGGGGGCCTGTTCTTC
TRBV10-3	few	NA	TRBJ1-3	CAISDRTTIYF	TGTGCCATCAGTGACCGGACAACCATATATTTT
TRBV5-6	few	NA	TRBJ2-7	CASSFWGTNYEQYF	TGTGCCAGCAGCTTCTGGGGAACGAACTACGAGCAGTACTTC
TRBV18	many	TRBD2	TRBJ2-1	CASSLLTSGSAYNEQFF	TGTGCCAGCTCACTTCTGACTAGCGGGAGTGCCTACAATGAGCAGTTCTTC
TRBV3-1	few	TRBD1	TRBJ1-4	CASSRDSGGNEKLFF	TGTGCCAGCAGCCGCGACTCAGGGGGTAATGAAAAACTGTTTTTT
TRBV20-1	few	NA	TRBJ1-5	CSALRAGNQPQHF	TGCAGTGCCCTTAGGGCAGGCAATCAGCCCCAGCATTTT
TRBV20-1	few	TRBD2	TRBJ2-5	CSPLSGSSKTQYF	TGCAGTCCCCTCAGCGGGAGCAGCAAGACCCAGTACTTC
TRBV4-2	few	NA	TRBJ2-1	CASSLNPGLEQFF	TGTGCCAGCAGCCTAAACCCTGGACTGGAGCAGTTCTTC
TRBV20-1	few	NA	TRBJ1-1	CSARVDQNTEAFF	TGCAGTGCTAGAGTCGACCAGAACACTGAAGCTTTCTTT
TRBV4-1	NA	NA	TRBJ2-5	CASSQEGGRYQETQYF	TGCGCCAGCAGCCAAGAAGGGGGTCGGTACCAAGAGACCCAGTACTTC
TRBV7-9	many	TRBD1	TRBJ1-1	CASSLATGAGNTEAFF	TGTGCCAGCAGCTTAGCAACAGGGGCTGGGAACACTGAAGCTTTCTTT
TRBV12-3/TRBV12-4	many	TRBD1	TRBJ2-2	CASSWDRGGTGELFF	TGTGCCAGCAGTTGGGACAGGGGGGGGACCGGGGAGCTGTTTTTT
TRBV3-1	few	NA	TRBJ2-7	CASSQLAEQYF	TGTGCCAGCAGCCAGTTAGCCGAGCAGTACTTC
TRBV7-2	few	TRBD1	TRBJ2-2	CASRNTGGITGELFF	TGTGCCAGCAGGAATACAGGGGGCATCACCGGGGAGCTGTTTTTT
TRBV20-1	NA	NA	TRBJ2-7	CSARGGIWVYEQYF	TGCAGTGCTCGAGGAGGGATTTGGGTCTACGAGCAGTACTTC
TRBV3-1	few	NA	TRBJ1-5	CASSQEGIQPQHF	TGTGCCAGCAGCCAAGAAGGGATTCAGCCCCAGCATTTT
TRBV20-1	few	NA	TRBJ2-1	CSARGDLNEQFF	TGCAGTGCTAGAGGTGATCTCAATGAGCAGTTCTTC
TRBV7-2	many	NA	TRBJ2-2	CASSLLSGNTGELFF	TGTGCCAGCAGCTTATTATCGGGGAACACCGGGGAGCTGTTTTTT
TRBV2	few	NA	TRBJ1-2	CASSDGARNGYTF	TGTGCCAGCAGTGACGGCGCCCGTAATGGCTACACCTTC
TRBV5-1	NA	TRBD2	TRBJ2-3	CASTEKREGPTDTQYF	TGCGCCAGCACCGAGAAGCGGGAGGGCCCAACAGATACGCAGTATTTT
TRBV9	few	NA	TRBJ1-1	CASSVAPNTEAFF	TGTGCCAGCAGCGTAGCTCCGAACACTGAAGCTTTCTTT
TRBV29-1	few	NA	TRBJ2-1	CSVDEGNEQFF	TGCAGCGTTGATGAGGGAAATGAGCAGTTCTTC
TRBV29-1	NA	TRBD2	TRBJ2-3	CSVTGTSFPDTQYF	TGCAGCGTGACCGGGACTAGCTTCCCAGATACGCAGTATTTT
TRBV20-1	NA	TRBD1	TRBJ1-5	CSALPGQGFGQPQHF	TGCAGTGCCCTTCCGGGACAGGGCTTTGGGCAGCCCCAGCATTTT
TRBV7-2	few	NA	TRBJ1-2	CASSLGGPRYYTF	TGTGCCAGCAGCTTAGGGGGACCGAGGTACTACACCTTC
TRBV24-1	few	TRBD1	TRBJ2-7	CATSDRTGNTYEQYF	TGTGCCACCAGTGATAGGACAGGGAATACCTACGAGCAGTACTTC
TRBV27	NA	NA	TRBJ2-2	CASSMKGTTGELFF	TGTGCCAGCAGTATGAAGGGGACCACCGGGGAGCTGTTTTTT
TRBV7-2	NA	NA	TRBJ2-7	CASSSRVSTYEQYF	TGTGCCAGCAGCTCCAGGGTTTCGACCTACGAGCAGTACTTC
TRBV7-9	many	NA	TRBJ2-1	CASSSGDYNEQFF	TGTGCCAGCAGCTCCGGGGACTACAATGAGCAGTTCTTC
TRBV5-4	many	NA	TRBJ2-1	CASRADIEYNEQFF	TGTGCCAGCAGGGCGGATATAGAATACAATGAGCAGTTCTTC
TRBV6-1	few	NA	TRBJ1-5	CASSESAHQPQHF	TGTGCCAGCAGTGAGTCGGCCCATCAGCCCCAGCATTTT
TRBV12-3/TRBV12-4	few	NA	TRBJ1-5	CASSLLPQPQHF	TGTGCCAGCAGTTTACTCCCACAGCCCCAGCATTTT
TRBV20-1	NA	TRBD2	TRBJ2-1	CSARVSLLADLYNEQFF	TGCAGTGCTAGAGTCTCCTTACTAGCGGACCTATACAATGAGCAGTTCTTC
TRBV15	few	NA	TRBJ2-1	CATSRGGVYNEQFF	TGTGCCACCAGCAGAGGTGGGGTCTACAATGAGCAGTTCTTC
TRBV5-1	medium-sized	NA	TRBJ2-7	CASSLDSGGYEQYF	TGCGCCAGCAGCTTGGATTCAGGAGGATACGAGCAGTACTTC